Sequencing of this TCR beta chain was carried out in a study of blood T cell repertoires in COVID-19. For the study at large: COVID-19 samples collected from the United States, Italy and Spain covered acute and convalescent phases. T cells, B-cell-depleted T cells, or PBMCs provided the cDNA or gDNA that served as material.

Trimming shortened V by 1 base and J by 9 bases, and 13 bases separated the two germline ends. The CDR3 covers 14 residues. CDR1 is MNHEY and CDR2 is SVGEGT in the germline V gene. In the original processing: Reference gene primer amplification yielded estimated nucleated cell counts. Profiled with immunoSEQ multiplex PCR; TCRdb holds only in-frame clones, not every one. V and J calls and clone size follow that table, whereas D and trimming were derived from the DNA. The sample contains about 200,000 clones, roughly 80% of which appear only once. This receptor was taken from a woman aged 80 or over with acute or convalescent COVID-19. The sequencing input was peripheral blood. V usage is TRBV6-2 or TRBV6-3 and J usage is TRBJ2-1; a possible D gene is TRBD2 (6 bases). The CDR3 is CASSYLSLGGEQFF. The CDR3 DNA is TGTGCCAGCAGTTACTTATCTCTCGGGGGTGAGCAGTTCTTC.